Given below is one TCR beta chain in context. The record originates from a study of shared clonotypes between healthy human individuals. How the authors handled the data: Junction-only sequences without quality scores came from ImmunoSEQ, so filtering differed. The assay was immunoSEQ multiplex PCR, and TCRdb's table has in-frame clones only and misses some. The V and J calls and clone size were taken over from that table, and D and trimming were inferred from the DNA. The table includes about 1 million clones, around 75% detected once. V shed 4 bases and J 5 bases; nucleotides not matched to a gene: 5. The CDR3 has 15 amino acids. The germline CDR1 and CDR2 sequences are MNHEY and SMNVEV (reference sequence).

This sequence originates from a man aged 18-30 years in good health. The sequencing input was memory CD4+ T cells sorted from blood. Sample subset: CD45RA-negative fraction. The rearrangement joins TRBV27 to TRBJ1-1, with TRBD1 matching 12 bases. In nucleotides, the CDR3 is TGTGCCAGCAGTTCGGGACAGGGGGCCCGGACTGAAGCTTTCTTT. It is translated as CASSSGQGARTEAFF.